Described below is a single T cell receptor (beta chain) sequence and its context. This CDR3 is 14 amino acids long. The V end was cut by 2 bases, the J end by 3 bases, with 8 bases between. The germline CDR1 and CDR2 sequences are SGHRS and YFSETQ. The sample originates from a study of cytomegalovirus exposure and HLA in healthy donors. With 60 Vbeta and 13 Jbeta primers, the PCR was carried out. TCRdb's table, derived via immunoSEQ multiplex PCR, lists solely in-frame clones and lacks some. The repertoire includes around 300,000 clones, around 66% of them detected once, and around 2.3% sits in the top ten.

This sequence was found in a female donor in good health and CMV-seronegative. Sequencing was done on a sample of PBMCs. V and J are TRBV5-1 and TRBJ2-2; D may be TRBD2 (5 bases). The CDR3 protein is CASSFLADTGELFF. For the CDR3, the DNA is TGCGCCAGCAGCTTCCTAGCAGACACCGGGGAGCTGTTTTTT.